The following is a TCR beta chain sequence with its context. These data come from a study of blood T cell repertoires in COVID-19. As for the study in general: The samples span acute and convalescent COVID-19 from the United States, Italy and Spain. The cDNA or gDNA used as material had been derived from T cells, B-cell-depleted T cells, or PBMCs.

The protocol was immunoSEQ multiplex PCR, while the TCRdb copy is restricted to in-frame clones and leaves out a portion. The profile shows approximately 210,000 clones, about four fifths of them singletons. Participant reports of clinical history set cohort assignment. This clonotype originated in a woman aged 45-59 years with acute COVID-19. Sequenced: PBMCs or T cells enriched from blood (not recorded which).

DNA of the CDR3: TGTGCCAGCTCACCACTCCGGAATGAAAAACTGTTTTTT. This sequence encodes CASSPLRNEKLFF. The chain links TRBV18 to TRBJ1-4; D unresolved. Per the germline V gene, CDR1 is KGHSH and CDR2 is LQKENI. The CDR3 runs 13 residues. Trimming took off 1 base at V and 5 bases at J, with 5 bases between the two ends.